The clone carrying this T cell receptor (beta chain) was detected a few times. Healthy Caucasian individuals from Russia aged roughly 6 to 90 served as donors. These data come from a study of blood T cells in healthy people across ages. CDR3 length: 15 residues. Germline V lookup: CDR1 MNHEY, CDR2 SMNVEV (reference sequence). The V end was cut by 0 bases, the J end by 11 bases, with 14 bases between. Using a J-beta primer mix together with a sample-barcoded 5' primer, a second PCR was run for roughly 7 to 12 cycles. Each TCR beta cDNA got a 12-nucleotide random molecular identifier. Using its own MiXCR run on the 5' RACE reads, TCRdb lists one record per CDR3 protein. The table lists fewer than 900,000 distinct CDR3 sequences, around 36% of them singletons.

The specimen was blood. V gene TRBV27 combines with J gene TRBJ1-6; weak D call: TRBD1 (6 bases). This clonotype was obtained from a man younger than 35 in good health. In DNA, the CDR3 is TGTGCCAGCAGTTTATCCGGGGGGCAGGGGACACCCCTCCACTTT. It translates to CASSLSGGQGTPLHF.